The T cell receptor beta chain described here comes from a study of shared clonotypes between healthy human individuals. Germline CDR1 reads DFQATT; CDR2 reads SNEGSKA (reference sequence). The CDR3 runs 11 residues. This table comes from immunoSEQ multiplex PCR, and its TCRdb copy is limited to in-frame clones, with some not included. Of 850,000 to 1,200,000 clones detected, about 75% appear once; the ten largest clones hold over 1.3%. This receptor was taken from a man between 18 and 35 years old in good health. The sample was memory CD4+ T cells sorted from blood. As for subset: CD45RA-negative fraction. This chain connects TRBV20-1 to TRBJ1-3, with D possibly being TRBD1 (5 bases). This CDR3 is CSGTSGNTIYF. CDR3 nucleotides: TGCAGCGGGACGTCTGGAAACACCATATATTTT.